This note documents a single TCR beta chain sequence. Its antigen is still unknown. This entry comes from a study of response to subunit inactivated influenza vaccine. Study-wide findings and caveats: It was the authors' suggestion that each seasonal influenza vaccination recruits few new T cells.

TCRdb processed the RT-PCR reads anew with MiXCR; each CDR3 protein has one entry. The data contain fewer than 400,000 distinct CDR3 sequences, roughly a fifth of them singletons. This TCR was recovered from a man aged 50-75 years who received an inactivated influenza vaccine. The sequencing used PBMCs from blood, collected about 20 months after vaccination.

The CDR3 protein is CASSQERDSRFGKLFF. The CDR3 nucleotides read TGCGCCAGCAGCCAAGAGAGGGACAGCCGTTTCGGAAAACTGTTTTTT. This chain uses TRBV4-3 with TRBJ1-4, with TRBD1 matching over 7 bases. The CDR3 extends over 16 amino acids. CDR1 and CDR2 (germline): LGHNA, YSLEER. V was pared by 0 bases and J by 10 bases, with 11 bases of the junction left unmatched.